What follows describes a single T cell receptor (beta chain). Germline CDR1 is SEHNR and CDR2 is FQNEAQ (reference sequence). The CDR3 runs 12 residues. V lost 4 bases and J lost 4, with 8 bases in between. This entry comes from a study of patients and donors after allogeneic stem cell transplantation. One entry per CDR3 protein, called by TCRdb with MiXCR from the RT-PCR reads. The sample yields about a million distinct CDR3 sequences, 18% seen once. The chain recombines TRBV7-9 with TRBJ2-7; possibly TRBD2 for D (5 bases). The material sequenced was blood, either unsorted or a sorted T cell fraction (not recorded which). The clonotype was recovered from a human donor who was either an allogeneic HSCT recipient or a stem cell or donor lymphocyte infusion donor (not recorded which). It is not recorded whose cells these are; they may come from a transplant donor. The CDR3 sequence: CASSYGDYEQYF. The CDR3 nucleotides read TGTGCCAGCAGCTACGGGGATTACGAGCAGTACTTC. The full variable domain, in which reference TRBV7-9 and TRBJ2-7 provide the parts outside the CDR3, is DTGVSQNPRHKITKRGQNVTFRCDPISEHNRLYWYRQTLGQGPEFLTYFQNEAQLEKSRLLSDRFSAERPKGSFSTLEIQRTEQGDSAMYLCASSYGDYEQYFGPGTRLTVT.